The rows below give T cell receptor beta chains drawn from one sample of a study of shared clonotypes between healthy human individuals. Clones were sequenced by immunoSEQ multiplex PCR, and TCRdb holds only the in-frame ones, with some missing. The table includes hundreds of thousands of clones, approximately 96% detected once. Sequencing was performed on naive CD8+ T cells sorted from blood. The receptors originated from a woman between 25 and 40 years old in good health. The CDR3 runs from the conserved cysteine through the conserved F or W. Each record gives: J gene, V gene, clone size, D gene, CDR3 DNA, CDR3 protein. D genes are given only for firm matches. Size tells how often a clone was seen (once, few, many) or the class of an expanded clone, and some rows leave it out.

J gene: TRBJ2-1
V gene: TRBV2
clone size: .
D gene: TRBD2
CDR3 DNA: TGTGCCAGCGATACTAGCGGGAGGCACAATGAGCAGTTCTTC
CDR3 protein: CASDTSGRHNEQFF

J gene: TRBJ1-2
V gene: TRBV25-1
clone size: .
D gene: .
CDR3 DNA: TGTGCCAGCAGTGAATCTAGCTATGGCTACACCTTC
CDR3 protein: CASSESSYGYTF

J gene: TRBJ2-7
V gene: TRBV27
clone size: .
D gene: TRBD1
CDR3 DNA: TGTGCCAGCACTAAAACCGGGACAGGAATCTACGAGCAGTACTTC
CDR3 protein: CASTKTGTGIYEQYF

J gene: TRBJ2-7
V gene: TRBV10-3
clone size: .
D gene: .
CDR3 DNA: TGTGCCATCAGCCCAGGGGTCTCCTACGAGCAGTACTTC
CDR3 protein: CAISPGVSYEQYF

J gene: TRBJ1-1
V gene: TRBV19
clone size: once
D gene: .
CDR3 DNA: TGTGCCAGTAGTATCAGCCGGGACGGATTCATGAACACTGAAGCTTTCTTT
CDR3 protein: CASSISRDGFMNTEAFF

J gene: TRBJ2-1
V gene: TRBV27
clone size: .
D gene: TRBD2
CDR3 DNA: TGTGCCAGCAGTTTAGGGAGGGACTACAATGAGCAGTTCTTC
CDR3 protein: CASSLGRDYNEQFF

J gene: TRBJ2-5
V gene: TRBV7-9
clone size: once
D gene: .
CDR3 DNA: TGTGCCAGCAGCCCCGAAAGGTACCAAGAGACCCAGTACTTC
CDR3 protein: CASSPERYQETQYF

J gene: TRBJ1-2
V gene: TRBV10-3
clone size: .
D gene: .
CDR3 DNA: TGTGCCACCCCCAACCCGGGGAGGTATGGCTACACCTTC
CDR3 protein: CATPNPGRYGYTF

J gene: TRBJ2-7
V gene: TRBV13
clone size: .
D gene: TRBD1
CDR3 DNA: TGTGCCAGCAGCTCCCCAGGGACAGGGCGGAAGGCCGAGCAGTACTTC
CDR3 protein: CASSSPGTGRKAEQYF

J gene: TRBJ2-7
V gene: TRBV30
clone size: .
D gene: TRBD2
CDR3 DNA: TGTGCCTGGAGTGTCCCGCGGGAGGGTTACGAGCAGTACTTC
CDR3 protein: CAWSVPREGYEQYF

J gene: TRBJ2-1
V gene: TRBV4-1
clone size: .
D gene: .
CDR3 DNA: TGCGCCAGCAGCCCCGGGGTAGGCGTAAACGGGGAGCAGTTCTTC
CDR3 protein: CASSPGVGVNGEQFF

J gene: TRBJ2-3
V gene: TRBV28
clone size: .
D gene: TRBD2
CDR3 DNA: TGTGCCAGCAAACGGCTAGCGGAGATTTCAGATACGCAGTATTTT
CDR3 protein: CASKRLAEISDTQYF

J gene: TRBJ1-2
V gene: TRBV6-4
clone size: .
D gene: TRBD1
CDR3 DNA: TGTGCCAGCAGTCTGCCGGACAGGGGTGGTGGCTACACCTTC
CDR3 protein: CASSLPDRGGGYTF

J gene: TRBJ2-3
V gene: TRBV2
clone size: .
D gene: TRBD2
CDR3 DNA: TGTGCCACAACCGGATCGGGAGGGCCGGGAGATACGCAGTATTTT
CDR3 protein: CATTGSGGPGDTQYF

J gene: TRBJ2-7
V gene: TRBV27
clone size: .
D gene: TRBD1
CDR3 DNA: TGTGCCAGCAGTTTGGCGGACAGGGCCTACGAGCAGTACTTC
CDR3 protein: CASSLADRAYEQYF

J gene: TRBJ1-2
V gene: TRBV7-9
clone size: .
D gene: .
CDR3 DNA: TGTGCCAGCAGCTTAGGAGGGATGGATGCAGCTAACTATGGCTACACCTTC
CDR3 protein: CASSLGGMDAANYGYTF

J gene: TRBJ1-5
V gene: TRBV5-1
clone size: .
D gene: TRBD1
CDR3 DNA: TGCGCCAGCAGCGGGGACAGGGCCTTATGTTCTCAGCCCCAGCATTTT
CDR3 protein: CASSGDRALCSQPQHF

J gene: TRBJ1-1
V gene: TRBV2
clone size: .
D gene: .
CDR3 DNA: TGTGCCATACGGGCCGGGGTAGGTTGGGGAATGAACACTGAAGCTTTCTTT
CDR3 protein: CAIRAGVGWGMNTEAFF

J gene: TRBJ2-2
V gene: TRBV27
clone size: .
D gene: TRBD2
CDR3 DNA: TGTGCCAGCAGTGCGGGACTAGCGGTCGGGGAGCTGTTTTTT
CDR3 protein: CASSAGLAVGELFF

J gene: TRBJ2-3
V gene: TRBV4-1
clone size: .
D gene: .
CDR3 DNA: TGCGCCAGCAGCCAAGATGGTTCAGGGGATACGCAGTATTTT
CDR3 protein: CASSQDGSGDTQYF

J gene: TRBJ2-7
V gene: TRBV7-9
clone size: .
D gene: .
CDR3 DNA: TGTGCCATTAATGCGGGATCCGCTTACGAGCAGTACTTC
CDR3 protein: CAINAGSAYEQYF

J gene: TRBJ1-2
V gene: TRBV6-7
clone size: .
D gene: .
CDR3 DNA: TGTGCCAGCAGCCCCAACCACAGGGAATATAAGTCAAGTCTTCCTGGCTACACCTTC
CDR3 protein: CASSPNHREYKSSLPGYTF

J gene: TRBJ2-5
V gene: TRBV5-1
clone size: .
D gene: .
CDR3 DNA: TGCGCCAGCAGCGGAGTACCCCCAGAGACCCAGTACTTC
CDR3 protein: CASSGVPPETQYF

J gene: TRBJ1-1
V gene: TRBV13
clone size: .
D gene: .
CDR3 DNA: TGTGCCAGCAGCTCCGGCGTTAGGGGTGAAGCTTTCTTT
CDR3 protein: CASSSGVRGEAFF

J gene: TRBJ2-7
V gene: TRBV28
clone size: .
D gene: .
CDR3 DNA: TGTGCCAGCACCAAGGTGGGGACCGCTGCCTACGAGCAGTACTTC
CDR3 protein: CASTKVGTAAYEQYF

J gene: TRBJ1-1
V gene: TRBV29-1
clone size: .
D gene: .
CDR3 DNA: TGCAGCGCTGCCAGCACTGAAGCTTTCTTT
CDR3 protein: CSAASTEAFF

J gene: TRBJ2-7
V gene: TRBV4-1
clone size: .
D gene: .
CDR3 DNA: TGCGCCAGCAGCCAAGAAGACAGTCAAATTTACGAGCAGTACTTC
CDR3 protein: CASSQEDSQIYEQYF

J gene: TRBJ2-6
V gene: TRBV19
clone size: .
D gene: .
CDR3 DNA: TGTGCCAGCTGGGACAACTCTGGGGCCAACGTCCTGACTTTC
CDR3 protein: CASWDNSGANVLTF

J gene: TRBJ1-4
V gene: TRBV29-1
clone size: .
D gene: .
CDR3 DNA: TGCAGCGTTGAAGAAGGTCAGGGCCTCCTGTTTTTT
CDR3 protein: CSVEEGQGLLFF

J gene: TRBJ2-7
V gene: TRBV11-2
clone size: .
D gene: TRBD1
CDR3 DNA: TGTGCCAGCAGCTTAGCGGGACAGGGCTACGAGCAGTACTTC
CDR3 protein: CASSLAGQGYEQYF

J gene: TRBJ2-1
V gene: TRBV6-5
clone size: .
D gene: TRBD2
CDR3 DNA: TGTGCCAGCGCGGCGGGAGGGCTCAATGAGCAGTTCTTC
CDR3 protein: CASAAGGLNEQFF

J gene: TRBJ2-1
V gene: TRBV19
clone size: .
D gene: TRBD1
CDR3 DNA: TGTGCCAGTAGTGACAGGGTAACCTACAATGAGCAGTTCTTC
CDR3 protein: CASSDRVTYNEQFF

J gene: TRBJ2-7
V gene: TRBV6-6
clone size: .
D gene: .
CDR3 DNA: TGTGCCAGCAGTTACTCGCGGCTTGCTGTATACGAGCAGTACTTC
CDR3 protein: CASSYSRLAVYEQYF

J gene: TRBJ2-2
V gene: TRBV4-1
clone size: once
D gene: .
CDR3 DNA: TGCGCCAGCAGCCAAGACACAGCGCTCATGGGCACCGGGGAGCTGTTTTTT
CDR3 protein: CASSQDTALMGTGELFF

J gene: TRBJ2-7
V gene: TRBV11-2
clone size: .
D gene: TRBD1
CDR3 DNA: TGTGCCAGCAGCTGGGACAGGGGCCACGAGCAGTACTTC
CDR3 protein: CASSWDRGHEQYF

J gene: TRBJ2-2
V gene: TRBV27
clone size: .
D gene: .
CDR3 DNA: TGTGCCAGCAGTTTATTTACCCCCAACACCGGGGAGCTGTTTTTT
CDR3 protein: CASSLFTPNTGELFF

J gene: TRBJ2-1
V gene: TRBV25-1
clone size: .
D gene: .
CDR3 DNA: TGTGCCAGCAGTGAATATACCGGCCTGATTAATGAGCAGTTCTTC
CDR3 protein: CASSEYTGLINEQFF

J gene: TRBJ1-5
V gene: TRBV7-8
clone size: .
D gene: .
CDR3 DNA: TGTGCCAGCAGCTTGGACCGTCTAAGCAATCAGCCCCAGCATTTT
CDR3 protein: CASSLDRLSNQPQHF

J gene: TRBJ1-2
V gene: TRBV19
clone size: .
D gene: .
CDR3 DNA: TGTGCCAGTAGCCATCAGGGATTTGGTTATGGCTACACCTTC
CDR3 protein: CASSHQGFGYGYTF

J gene: TRBJ2-1
V gene: TRBV29-1
clone size: .
D gene: .
CDR3 DNA: TGCAGCGTTGAAGATCGGGGGCTGAGCTCCTACAATGAGCAGTTCTTC
CDR3 protein: CSVEDRGLSSYNEQFF

J gene: TRBJ1-2
V gene: TRBV6-5
clone size: .
D gene: TRBD1
CDR3 DNA: TGTGCCAGCAGTTCGGGACAGGGGATCTATGGCTACACCTTC
CDR3 protein: CASSSGQGIYGYTF

J gene: TRBJ2-7
V gene: TRBV13
clone size: once
D gene: .
CDR3 DNA: TGTGCCAGCAGCCCTGCCCGGGGAGGCTGGGAGCAGTACTTC
CDR3 protein: CASSPARGGWEQYF

J gene: TRBJ2-7
V gene: TRBV5-5
clone size: .
D gene: TRBD1
CDR3 DNA: TGTGCCAGCACCCCCAGGAGGTGGGGGACAGGGGATTACGAGCAGTACTTC
CDR3 protein: CASTPRRWGTGDYEQYF

J gene: TRBJ1-5
V gene: TRBV7-9
clone size: .
D gene: TRBD1
CDR3 DNA: TGTGCCAGTCCTACAGGGGGCTGTAGCAATCAGCCCCAGCATTTT
CDR3 protein: CASPTGGCSNQPQHF

J gene: TRBJ1-6
V gene: TRBV28
clone size: .
D gene: TRBD1
CDR3 DNA: TGTGCCAGCAGTATCGACAGGGGTAATTCACCCCTCCACTTT
CDR3 protein: CASSIDRGNSPLHF

J gene: TRBJ2-1
V gene: TRBV27
clone size: .
D gene: .
CDR3 DNA: TGTGCCAGCAGTTTAAGGGGTGAGCAGTTCTTC
CDR3 protein: CASSLRGEQFF

J gene: TRBJ2-7
V gene: TRBV28
clone size: .
D gene: .
CDR3 DNA: TGTGCCAGCAGTTTACTTGGGGTTCGGTACGAGCAGTACTTC
CDR3 protein: CASSLLGVRYEQYF

J gene: TRBJ2-7
V gene: TRBV18
clone size: .
D gene: TRBD2
CDR3 DNA: TGTGCCAGCTCACCCATTGGCGGGACTAGCGGGAAGTCCCCCTACGAGCAGTACTTC
CDR3 protein: CASSPIGGTSGKSPYEQYF

J gene: TRBJ2-7
V gene: TRBV27
clone size: .
D gene: .
CDR3 DNA: TGTGCCAGCAGCTCTCCCCGGTACGAGCAGTACTTC
CDR3 protein: CASSSPRYEQYF